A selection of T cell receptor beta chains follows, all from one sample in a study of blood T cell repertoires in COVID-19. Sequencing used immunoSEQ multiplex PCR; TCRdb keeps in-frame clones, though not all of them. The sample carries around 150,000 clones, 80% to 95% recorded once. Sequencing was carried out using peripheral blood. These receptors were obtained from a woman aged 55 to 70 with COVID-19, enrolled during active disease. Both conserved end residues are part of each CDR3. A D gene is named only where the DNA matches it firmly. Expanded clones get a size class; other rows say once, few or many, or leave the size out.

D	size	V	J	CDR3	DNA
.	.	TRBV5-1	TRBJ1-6	CASSFSRGGNSPLHF	TGCGCCAGCAGCTTTAGCCGGGGGGGAAATTCACCCCTCCACTTT
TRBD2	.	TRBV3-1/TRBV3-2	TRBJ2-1	CASSPTGTSGPYSYNEQFF	TGTGCCAGCAGCCCTACCGGGACTAGCGGCCCATACTCCTACAATGAGCAGTTCTTC
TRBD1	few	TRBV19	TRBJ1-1	CASSTTTGGLSFF	TGTGCCAGTAGTACCACGACAGGGGGACTGTCTTTCTTT
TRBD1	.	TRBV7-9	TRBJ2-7	CASSVGQGPYEQYF	TGTGCCAGCAGCGTCGGACAGGGTCCCTACGAGCAGTACTTC
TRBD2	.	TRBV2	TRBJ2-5	CASSPRLAGGETQYF	TGTGCCAGCAGTCCACGACTAGCGGGGGGGGAGACCCAGTACTTC
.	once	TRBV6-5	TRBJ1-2	CATLRPGFSNYGYTF	TGTGCCACCCTTCGCCCAGGGTTTTCTAACTATGGCTACACCTTC
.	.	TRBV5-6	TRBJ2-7	CASRYRDNEQYF	TGTGCCAGCAGATACAGGGACAACGAGCAGTACTTC
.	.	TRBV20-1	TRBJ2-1	CSASSSLGRPENEQFF	TGCAGTGCTAGTAGTTCACTAGGCAGGCCCGAGAATGAGCAGTTCTTC
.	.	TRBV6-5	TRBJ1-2	CASSYSYLTGGYTF	TGTGCCAGCAGTTACTCGTATCTTACGGGTGGCTACACCTTC
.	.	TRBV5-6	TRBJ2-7	CASSSGTYEQYF	TGTGCCAGCAGCTCGGGAACCTACGAGCAGTACTTC
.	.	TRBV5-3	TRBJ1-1	CARSLVLERDTEAFF	TGTGCCAGAAGCTTGGTGTTAGAACGGGACACTGAAGCTTTCTTT
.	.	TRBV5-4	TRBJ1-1	CASSSDTEAFF	TGTGCCAGCAGCTCCGACACTGAAGCTTTCTTT
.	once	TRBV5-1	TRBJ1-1	CASNAGELWNTEAFF	TGCGCCAGCAACGCCGGGGAACTGTGGAACACTGAAGCTTTCTTT
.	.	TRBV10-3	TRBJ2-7	CAISEQGYEQYF	TGTGCCATCAGTGAGCAGGGGTACGAGCAGTACTTC
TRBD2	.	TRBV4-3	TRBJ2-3	CASSQDLTSGGSTDTQYF	TGCGCCAGCAGCCAAGATCTGACTAGCGGGGGGAGCACAGATACGCAGTATTTT
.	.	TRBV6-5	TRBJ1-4	CASSYSYRENEKLFF	TGTGCCAGCAGTTACTCGTACAGGGAAAACGAAAAACTGTTTTTT
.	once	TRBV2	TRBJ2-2	CASSDTDGELFF	TGTGCCAGCAGTGACACAGACGGGGAGCTGTTTTTT
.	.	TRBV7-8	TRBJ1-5	CASSLAGGGSESRPQHF	TGTGCCAGCAGCTTAGCTGGCGGGGGTTCCGAATCACGGCCCCAGCATTTT
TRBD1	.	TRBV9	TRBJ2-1	CASSVGTGYEQFF	TGTGCCAGCAGCGTAGGGACAGGGTATGAGCAGTTCTTC
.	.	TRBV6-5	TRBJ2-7	CASATGGFSYEQYF	TGTGCCAGCGCTACGGGGGGCTTCTCCTACGAGCAGTACTTC
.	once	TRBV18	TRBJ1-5	CASSPGGPQHF	TGTGCCAGCTCACCCGGGGGGCCCCAGCATTTT
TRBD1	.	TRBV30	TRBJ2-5	CAWKERGRGQETQYF	TGTGCCTGGAAAGAGAGGGGGCGAGGGCAAGAGACCCAGTACTTC
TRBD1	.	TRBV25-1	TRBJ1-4	CASSRHRGDEKLFF	TGTGCCAGCAGTCGCCACAGGGGTGATGAAAAACTGTTTTTT
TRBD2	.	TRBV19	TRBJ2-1	CASSRGLAYNEQFF	TGTGCCAGTAGTCGTGGACTAGCCTACAATGAGCAGTTCTTC
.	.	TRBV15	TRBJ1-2	CATSRDSGAVGYTF	TGTGCCACCAGCAGAGATTCGGGAGCAGTCGGCTACACCTTC
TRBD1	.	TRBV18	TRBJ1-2	CASSPLSPDRGNYGYTF	TGTGCCAGCTCACCACTAAGTCCCGACAGGGGTAACTATGGCTACACCTTC
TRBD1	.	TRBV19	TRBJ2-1	CASSIREGTGGNEQFF	TGTGCCAGTAGTATAAGGGAAGGGACAGGGGGGAATGAGCAGTTCTTC
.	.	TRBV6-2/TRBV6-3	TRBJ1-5	CASSQSIRGQPQHF	TGTGCCAGCAGTCAATCGATCAGGGGTCAGCCCCAGCATTTT
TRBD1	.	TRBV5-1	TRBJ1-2	CASSLVTGGEYGYTF	TGCGCCAGCAGCTTGGTCACAGGGGGGGAGTATGGCTACACCTTC
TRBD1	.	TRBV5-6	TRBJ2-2	CASSQPGQGANTGELFF	TGTGCCAGCAGTCAGCCGGGACAGGGGGCGAACACCGGGGAGCTGTTTTTT
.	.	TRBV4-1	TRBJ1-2	CASSPQAGYGYTF	TGCGCCAGCAGCCCCCAAGCGGGCTATGGCTACACCTTC
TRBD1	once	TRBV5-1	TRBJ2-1	CASRTGSDNEQFF	TGCGCCAGTCGGACAGGGTCGGACAATGAGCAGTTCTTC
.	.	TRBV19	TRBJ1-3	CASTSWTEVGNTIYF	TGTGCCAGTACCTCCTGGACAGAAGTAGGAAACACCATATATTTT
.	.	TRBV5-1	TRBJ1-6	CASSLAPTQDSPLHF	TGCGCCAGCAGCTTGGCCCCCACGCAGGATTCACCCCTCCACTTT
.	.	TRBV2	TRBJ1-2	CASSLGGQTNYGYTF	TGTGCCAGCAGCCTGGGGGGGCAGACTAACTATGGCTACACCTTC
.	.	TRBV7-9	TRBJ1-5	CASSPTGSNQPQHF	TGTGCCAGCAGTCCCACGGGTAGCAATCAGCCCCAGCATTTT
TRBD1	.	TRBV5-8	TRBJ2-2	CASTMDRDRVWNTGELFF	TGTGCCAGCACCATGGACAGGGACAGGGTTTGGAACACCGGGGAGCTGTTTTTT
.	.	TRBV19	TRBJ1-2	CASTDGGGPVYGYTF	TGTGCCAGTACCGACGGGGGGGGCCCGGTCTATGGCTACACCTTC
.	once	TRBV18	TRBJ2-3	CASSPGTGPTDTQYF	TGTGCCAGCTCACCTGGAACAGGGCCCACAGATACGCAGTATTTT
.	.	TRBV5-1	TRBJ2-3	CASSLAPDSTDTQYF	TGCGCCAGCAGCTTGGCGCCCGACTCCACAGATACGCAGTATTTT
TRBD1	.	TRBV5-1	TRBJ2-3	CASSLEGQGADTQYF	TGCGCCAGCAGCTTGGAGGGACAGGGGGCAGATACGCAGTATTTT
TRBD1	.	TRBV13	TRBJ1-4	CASSFRTGNEKLFF	TGTGCCAGCAGTTTCCGGACAGGGAATGAAAAACTGTTTTTT
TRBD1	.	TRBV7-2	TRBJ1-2	CASSLITGGAGGYTF	TGTGCCAGCAGCCTCATTACAGGGGGCGCTGGGGGCTACACCTTC
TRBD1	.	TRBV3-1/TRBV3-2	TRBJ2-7	CASSQGTGPYEQYF	TGTGCCAGCAGCCAAGGGACAGGCCCCTACGAGCAGTACTTC
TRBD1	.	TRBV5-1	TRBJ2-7	CASSAGQGAMYEQYF	TGCGCCAGCAGCGCCGGACAGGGGGCCATGTACGAGCAGTACTTC
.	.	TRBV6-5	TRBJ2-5	CASTDIKETQYF	TGTGCCAGCACCGACATAAAAGAGACCCAGTACTTC
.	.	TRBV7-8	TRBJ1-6	CASSLARDSPLHF	TGTGCCAGCAGCTTAGCTCGGGATTCACCCCTCCACTTT
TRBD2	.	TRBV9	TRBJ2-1	CASSVGAGEIDEQFF	TGTGCCAGCAGCGTAGGGGCGGGGGAGATCGATGAGCAGTTCTTC
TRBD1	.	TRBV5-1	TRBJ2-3	CASSSTGTGMTDTQYF	TGCGCCAGCAGCTCTACCGGGACAGGGATGACAGATACGCAGTATTTT
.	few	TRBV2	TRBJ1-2	CASSELAARNYGYTF	TGTGCCAGCAGTGAACTTGCGGCAAGAAACTATGGCTACACCTTC
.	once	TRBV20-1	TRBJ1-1	CSASRSGLNTEAFF	TGCAGTGCTAGTAGGTCAGGATTGAACACTGAAGCTTTCTTT
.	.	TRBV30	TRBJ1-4	CAWSVPRVRLEKLFF	TGTGCCTGGAGTGTACCGAGGGTACGGTTAGAAAAACTGTTTTTT
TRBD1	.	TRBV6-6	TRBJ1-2	CASSTSRQGSSYGYTF	TGTGCCAGCAGCACTTCCCGACAGGGGAGTTCCTATGGCTACACCTTC
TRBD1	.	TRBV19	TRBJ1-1	CASSATGVANTEAFF	TGTGCCAGTAGTGCTACAGGGGTGGCGAACACTGAAGCTTTCTTT
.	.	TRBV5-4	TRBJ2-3	CASSFNPGASWGSTDTQYF	TGTGCCAGCAGCTTCAACCCGGGAGCTAGTTGGGGAAGCACAGATACGCAGTATTTT
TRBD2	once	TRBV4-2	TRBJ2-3	CASRRNTGLAGDVTDTQYF	TGTGCCAGCAGGCGCAATACGGGACTAGCGGGGGACGTCACAGATACGCAGTATTTT
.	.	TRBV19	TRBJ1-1	CASTPRGILKAFF	TGTGCCAGTACCCCACGGGGGATTTTGAAGGCTTTCTTT
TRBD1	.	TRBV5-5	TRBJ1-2	CASSLDIGQGVYGYTF	TGTGCCAGCAGCTTGGATATCGGCCAGGGGGTTTATGGCTACACCTTC
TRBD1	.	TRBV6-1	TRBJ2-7	CACRNGQGAMYEQYF	TGTGCCTGCAGAAACGGACAGGGGGCCATGTACGAGCAGTACTTC